Below, one T cell receptor beta chain is given with its context. Its target is not known. This specimen comes from a study of T cell responses to AZD1222 COVID-19 vaccine. Study-wide results and caveats: Distributed over spike, vaccine-associated CD4 TCRs predominated at 160-218 and 743-854. White British people made up most donors, females outnumbered males, and clonal diversity was possibly underestimated. Repertoires were sampled only after the peak T cell response.

Second-dose groups at about 4 or about 12 weeks were pooled. Sequencing used immunoSEQ multiplex PCR; TCRdb keeps in-frame clones, though not all of them. This sample has 65,000 to 90,000 clones, with roughly 87% found just once. Material: peripheral blood, obtained 28 days after the second AZD1222 dose. The clonotype comes from an adult who received the AZD1222 COVID-19 vaccine.

The CDR3 spells CASSISLVDSYFEAFF. CDR3 in DNA: TGTGCCAGTAGTATTTCCCTCGTGGACAGTTACTTTGAAGCTTTCTTT. The gene calls are TRBV19 and TRBJ1-1, with TRBD1 as a possible D gene (6 bases). V gave up 3 bases and J gave up 7 bases, with 21 bases separating them. The CDR3 has 16 amino acids. Per germline, CDR1 LNHDA and CDR2 SQIVND (reference sequence).